A single sample is the source of the 21 T cell receptor beta chains below, sequenced in a study of blood T cells in healthy people across ages. The use of a sample-barcoded 5' primer and a J-beta primer mix characterized a second PCR of about 7 to 12 cycles. MiXCR was run by TCRdb on the 5' RACE reads, yielding one entry per CDR3 protein. This table has around 850,000 distinct CDR3 sequences, roughly 35% appearing once. Sample: blood. Every receptor here comes from a man between 18 and 35 years old in good health.

The chain joins TRBV7-9 to TRBJ1-6, with D unclear. Trimming removed 1 base from V and 7 bases from J, with 11 bases in between. This CDR3 contains 15 residues. CDR1 SEHNR and CDR2 FQNEAQ come from the germline V gene (reference sequence). The CDR3 loop is CASSLDGGPNSPLHF. In DNA, the CDR3 is TGTGCCAGCAGCTTAGACGGAGGGCCAAATTCACCCCTCCACTTT.

The CDR3 nucleotides read TGTGCCAGCAGCTCATCAATGGAGAGCGCCTACGAGCAGTACTTC. This sequence encodes CASSSSMESAYEQYF. J is TRBJ2-7 and V is TRBV7-2; D call uncertain. The germline V gene encodes CDR1 SGHTA and CDR2 FQGNSA. This CDR3 region has 15 residues. The V end was cut by 4 bases, the J end by 2 bases, with 15 bases between.

This chain connects TRBV7-2 to TRBJ1-1; no firm D call. With 2 bases removed from V and 4 bases from J, the gap between germline ends came to 11 bases. Germline V lookup: CDR1 SGHTA, CDR2 FQGNSA. This CDR3 is 14 amino acids long. CDR3 loop: CASSLMGVGTEAFF. The CDR3 bases are TGTGCCAGCAGCTTAATGGGAGTTGGCACTGAAGCTTTCTTT.

The J gene is TRBJ2-7, the V gene TRBV7-9, with 8 bases matching TRBD2. This CDR3 comprises 17 residues. Germline trimming cut 5 bases from V and 7 bases from J; bases unmatched to any gene: 19. In germline, CDR1 is SEHNR, CDR2 FQNEAQ (reference sequence). This chain's CDR3 is CASSRVGRGGYYNEQYF. The CDR3 DNA reads TGTGCCAGCAGCCGGGTAGGACGGGGGGGTTATTACAATGAGCAGTACTTC.

The V gene is TRBV7-2, the J gene TRBJ2-3; 9 bases agree with TRBD2. Germline assignment: CDR1 SGHTA and CDR2 FQGNSA. The J segment lost 0 bases and the V segment lost 5 bases, leaving 9 bases of the junction unmatched. The CDR3 has 17 amino acids. CDR3 nucleotides: TGTGCCAGCAGCCCGTGGACTAGCGCCCCTAGCACAGATACGCAGTATTTT. Translating it yields CASSPWTSAPSTDTQYF.

In this sample, this clonotype turned up once. The chain carries TRBV7-2 and TRBJ2-1, with 8 bases that match TRBD2. The V and J ends lost 3 bases and 13 bases, in that order; junction bases with no gene match: 11. The CDR3 runs 14 residues. Germline loops: CDR1 SGHTA, CDR2 FQGNSA. The DNA of the CDR3 is TGTGCCAGCAGCTTCGGGAGGGCTCAAGGGACCCAGTTCTTC. Amino acid sequence: CASSFGRAQGTQFF.

In the case of this clonotype: The junction differs from germline at one of its ends, possibly a read error. The chain couples TRBV14 to TRBJ2-5; D possibly corresponds to TRBD1 (6 bases). The CDR3 sequence is 12 residues long. Germline lookup yields CDR1 SGHDN and CDR2 FVKESK. The CDR3 protein is CASSPPWGRQYF. The DNA for the CDR3 is TGCGCCAGCAGCCCCCCGTGGGGGCGGCAGTACTTC.

The chain has TRBV28 and TRBJ2-7; D gene uncertain. The CDR3 totals 12 residues. V lost 1 base and J 9 bases, leaving 10 bases between the germline ends. CDR1 and CDR2 from the germline V gene are MDHEN and SYDVKM. CDR3 protein: CASSLSVRGQYF. CDR3 coding DNA: TGTGCCAGCAGTTTATCAGTACGTGGGCAGTACTTC.

The sample holds a few counts of this clonotype. This chain links TRBV2 with TRBJ1-5, with D unresolved. This CDR3 comprises 15 residues. V was trimmed by 6 bases and J by 1 base, leaving 13 bases between them. Germline V gene data show CDR1 as SNHLY and CDR2 as FYNNEI. The CDR3 sequence: CASRDGDPSNQPQHF. The CDR3 DNA reads TGTGCCAGCAGGGACGGAGACCCAAGCAATCAGCCCCAGCATTTT.

This clonotype was seen a handful of times. The chain links TRBV20-1 to TRBJ2-5; D unclear. The J call is uncertain, as TRBJ2-7 better fits the DNA end. Germline loops: CDR1 DFQATT, CDR2 SNEGSKA (reference sequence). The CDR3 consists of 12 residues. This CDR3 reads CSASSPGHEQYF. CDR3 coding DNA: TGCAGTGCTAGTTCTCCAGGACACGAGCAGTACTTC.

On this clonotype: One base away lies a much larger clone, so this may be a sequencing read error. The chain combines TRBV4-1 with TRBJ2-3; no firm D call. Germline V gene sequence: CDR1 MGHRA, CDR2 YSYEKL. The CDR3 spans 17 residues. For the CDR3, the DNA is TGCGCCGGCAGCCAGTTCCTAGGGCAGGCCGGCACAGATACGCAGTATTTT. It yields the protein CAGSQFLGQAGTDTQYF.

The chain recombines TRBV6-2 or TRBV6-3 with TRBJ2-5, with 11 bases fitting TRBD2. Looked up from germline, CDR1 is MNHEY and CDR2 is SVGEGT. The CDR3 contains 17 residues. The trim removed 5 bases at V and 2 bases at J, leaving 10 bases unmatched. CDR3: CASSKAPLAGVQETQYF. The CDR3, as DNA: TGTGCCAGCAGTAAAGCCCCACTAGCGGGGGTTCAAGAGACCCAGTACTTC.

This chain links TRBV4-1 with TRBJ2-4, with 8 nucleotides matching TRBD1. The CDR3 is 21 residues long. CDR1 and CDR2 from the germline V gene are MGHRA and YSYEKL. With 4 bases clipped from V and 3 bases from J, the junction kept 23 bases outside the gene matches. The DNA of the CDR3 is TGCGCCAGCAGCCTCAACCTCTTAGACAGGGGTGAATGGTTGGACAAAAACATTCAGTACTTC. Translated: CASSLNLLDRGEWLDKNIQYF.

The chain uses TRBV14 and TRBJ1-2; unclear D gene. The CDR3 loop spans 15 amino acids. Germline V CDR1 and CDR2: SGHDN, FVKESK. V lost 1 base, J lost 4 bases, and 13 bases lay in between. This chain's CDR3 is CASSQAGKSGYGYTF. The CDR3 coding sequence is TGTGCCAGCAGCCAAGCCGGGAAATCGGGCTATGGCTACACCTTC. The whole variable domain, filled in from reference TRBV14 and TRBJ1-2, reads EAGVTQFPSHSVIEKGQTVTLRCDPISGHDNLYWYRRVMGKEIKFLLHFVKESKQDESGMPNNRFLAERTGGTYSTLKVQPAELEDSGVYFCASSQAGKSGYGYTFGSGTRLTVV.

This clonotype was seen a handful of times. The chain combines TRBV6-5 with TRBJ1-2; 8 bases are a match to TRBD1. The CDR3 has 13 residues. J lost 4 bases, V lost 5 bases, and 3 bases had no gene match. The germline V gene encodes CDR1 MNHEY and CDR2 SVGAGI. For the CDR3, the DNA is TGTGCCAGCAGTACCACAGGGGGCTATGGCTACACCTTC. It specifies CASSTTGGYGYTF.

This clonotype was recorded many times. The V call is TRBV15, the J call TRBJ2-1; D remains unclear. There are 11 residues in the CDR3. Germline lookup yields CDR1 LNHNV and CDR2 YYDKDF (reference sequence). V lost 5 bases to trimming and J lost 11 bases, with 10 bases between them. CDR3 DNA sequence: TGTGCCACCAGCGTCTACAACAAGCAGTTCTTC. This codes for CATSVYNKQFF.

This clonotype has only a few counts. This chain joins TRBV3-1 and TRBJ2-5; tentatively, D is TRBD2 (5 bases). The CDR3 is made up of 18 amino acids. Germline values: CDR1 LGHDT, CDR2 YNNKEL (reference sequence). V lost 0 bases to trimming and J lost 4 bases, with 21 bases between them. This chain's CDR3 is CASSQDLEWTHDRETQYF. The CDR3 coding sequence is TGTGCCAGCAGCCAAGATCTAGAGTGGACTCACGATAGAGAGACCCAGTACTTC.

The chain has TRBV12-3 or TRBV12-4 and TRBJ1-3; TRBD1 aligns across 12 bases. CDR3 length equals 17 residues. With 6 bases clipped from V and 2 bases from J, the junction kept 8 bases outside the gene matches. The DNA of the CDR3 is TGTGCCAGCAGGGACCTAGGGACAGGGGGCCCTGGAAACACCATATATTTT. Its translation is CASRDLGTGGPGNTIYF.

The rearrangement links TRBV6-5 to TRBJ1-1; D unclear. The length of the CDR3 is 13 residues. V was trimmed by 6 bases and J by 7 bases, leaving 15 bases between them. Germline assignment: CDR1 MNHEY and CDR2 SVGAGI. The CDR3 coding sequence is TGTGCCAGCAGCGACCCCGGACTACATGAAGCTTTCTTT. Protein: CASSDPGLHEAFF.

Turning to this clonotype: An end of the junction does not agree with germline; a read error may underlie this. CDR3 sequence (DNA): TGTGCCAGCAGTGGCCCAGGGAGTTTAAAGAGCGCAGATGCGCAGTATTTT. It yields the protein CASSGPGSLKSADAQYF. The chain recombines TRBV12-3 or TRBV12-4 with TRBJ2-3; D may be TRBD1 or TRBD2 (5 bases each). The CDR3 has 17 amino acids.

This clonotype was counted only a few times. The chain links TRBV27 to TRBJ2-7; D is uncertain. Germline loops: CDR1 MNHEY, CDR2 SMNVEV (reference sequence). The CDR3 length is 16 residues. The V gene lost 3 bases and the J gene lost 7 bases, with 22 bases spanning the gap. CDR3 region: CASSLGTDQAYNEQYF. CDR3 coding DNA: TGTGCCAGCAGTTTGGGAACGGATCAAGCCTACAATGAGCAGTACTTC.